This TCR beta chain stems from a study of blood T cell repertoires in COVID-19. Study-wide context: Some COVID-19 samples were acute and others convalescent; all came from the United States, Italy and Spain. Sources were T cells, B-cell-depleted T cells, or PBMCs; the material itself was cDNA or gDNA.

The V end was cut by 5 bases, the J end by 1 base, with 14 bases between. This CDR3 region has 15 residues. Germline V gene sequence: CDR1 LNHDA, CDR2 SQIVND (reference sequence). In this sample, this clone turned up once. In the authors' methods: Estimation of nucleated cell counts relied on the amplification of reference gene primers. Sequencing used immunoSEQ multiplex PCR; TCRdb keeps in-frame clones, though not all of them. The V and J calls and clone size are taken from that table; D and trimming were inferred from the DNA. The sample holds about 42,000 clones, roughly 86% seen once. The sequenced sample was peripheral blood. The receptor was derived from a man aged 65 to 85 with acute or convalescent COVID-19. This rearrangement joins TRBV19 to TRBJ1-1; D not resolved. The CDR3 is CASSDLPRGNTEAFF. CDR3 nucleotide sequence: TGTGCCAGTAGTGACTTACCTCGTGGGAACACTGAAGCTTTCTTT. Using reference TRBV19 and TRBJ1-1 for the parts outside the CDR3, the full variable domain is DGGITQSPKYLFRKEGQNVTLSCEQNLNHDAMYWYRQDPGQGLRLIYYSQIVNDFQKGDIAEGYSVSREKKESFPLTVTSAQKNPTAFYLCASSDLPRGNTEAFFGQGTRLTVV.